The rows below give T cell receptor beta chains drawn from one sample of a study of OX40 agonist ivuxolimab in advanced cancers. Clones were sequenced by immunoSEQ multiplex PCR, and TCRdb holds only the in-frame ones, with some missing. The sample holds tens of thousands of clones; roughly nine tenths are singletons and the top ten take approximately 28%. The material sequenced was CD4+ or CD8+ T cells sorted from blood, taken in a trial of the OX40 agonist ivuxolimab. The receptors originated from an adult with an advanced solid tumor such as melanoma, head and neck, liver or kidney cancer. Both conserved end residues are part of each CDR3. A D gene is named only where the DNA matches it firmly. Clone size is given for some rows only: seen once, a few or many times, or a class if the clone is expanded.

CDR3aa | CDR3nt | j_gene | v_gene | d_gene | abundance
CASSELVASGYEQYF | TGTGCCAGCAGTGAATTGGTTGCTAGCGGGTACGAGCAGTACTTC | TRBJ2-7 | TRBV6-1 | TRBD2 | NA
CASSPRTGYLKETQYF | TGTGCCAGCAGCCCCCGGACAGGGTATTTGAAAGAGACCCAGTACTTC | TRBJ2-5 | TRBV6-6 | TRBD1 | NA
CASSPSPLAGEVDEQFF | TGTGCCAGCAGCCCTAGTCCGCTAGCGGGAGAGGTGGATGAGCAGTTCTTC | TRBJ2-1 | TRBV13 | TRBD2 | NA
CASSEDRPLVANVLTF | TGTGCCAGCAGCGAGGACAGACCTCTGGTAGCCAACGTCCTGACTTTC | TRBJ2-6 | TRBV28 | NA | NA
CASSQATRVFFNTEAFF | TGCGCCAGCAGCCAAGCGACCAGGGTCTTCTTCAACACTGAAGCTTTCTTT | TRBJ1-1 | TRBV4-3 | NA | NA
CASSPSGNEQFF | TGTGCCAGCAGTCCGTCGGGAAATGAGCAGTTCTTC | TRBJ2-1 | TRBV27 | NA | NA
CATRQSYEQYF | TGTGCCACCCGACAGTCCTACGAGCAGTACTTC | TRBJ2-7 | TRBV6-5 | NA | once
CASSQEVSGRNTGELFF | TGCGCCAGCAGCCAAGAAGTGAGCGGTAGGAACACCGGGGAGCTGTTTTTT | TRBJ2-2 | TRBV4-1 | NA | NA
CASSYSESQFYEQYF | TGTGCCAGCAGTTACTCAGAAAGCCAGTTCTACGAGCAGTACTTC | TRBJ2-7 | TRBV6-6 | NA | NA
CASSSFGTSGLYNEQFF | TGTGCCAGCAGTTCGTTTGGGACTAGCGGGTTGTACAATGAGCAGTTCTTC | TRBJ2-1 | TRBV27 | TRBD2 | NA
CASSLWPNTEAFF | TGTGCCAGCAGCTTGTGGCCGAACACTGAAGCTTTCTTT | TRBJ1-1 | TRBV5-4 | NA | few
CASSLPGETYEQYF | TGTGCCAGCAGCTTGCCGGGGGAGACCTACGAGCAGTACTTC | TRBJ2-7 | TRBV5-4 | NA | NA
CASSLTQLSFQQYF | TGTGCCAGCAGCTTAACCCAACTATCATTTCAGCAGTACTTC | TRBJ2-7 | TRBV7-9 | NA | few
CASSESGLGDEQYF | TGTGCCAGCAGCGAATCGGGACTAGGGGACGAGCAGTACTTC | TRBJ2-7 | TRBV9 | TRBD2 | NA
CASSLTDGAFEQYF | TGTGCCAGCAGCTTAACGGACGGGGCTTTCGAGCAGTACTTC | TRBJ2-7 | TRBV11-2 | NA | many
CASSNRFIGDTQYF | TGTGCCAGCAGTAACAGGTTTATAGGGGATACGCAGTATTTT | TRBJ2-3 | TRBV28 | NA | NA
CATSRGSRGRDTEAFF | TGTGCCACCAGCAGAGGGTCCCGGGGACGGGACACTGAAGCTTTCTTT | TRBJ1-1 | TRBV15 | NA | few
CASSPRVADYEQYF | TGTGCCAGCAGCCCCCGGGTAGCGGACTACGAGCAGTACTTC | TRBJ2-7 | TRBV6-5 | NA | NA
CASSLGTGYEQYF | TGTGCCAGCAGCTTGGGGACAGGCTACGAGCAGTACTTC | TRBJ2-7 | TRBV5-6 | TRBD1 | NA
CASSLTGGHEQYF | TGTGCCAGCAGCCTTACAGGGGGCCACGAGCAGTACTTC | TRBJ2-7 | TRBV6-5 | TRBD1 | NA
CASSLRLAGGPGETQYF | TGTGCCAGCAGCCTCAGACTAGCGGGAGGGCCGGGGGAGACCCAGTACTTC | TRBJ2-5 | TRBV13 | TRBD2 | NA
CASSSNEQYF | TGTGCCAGCAGCTCGAACGAGCAGTACTTC | TRBJ2-7 | TRBV28 | NA | NA
CASSGSGGPDEQYF | TGCGCCAGCAGCGGATCGGGAGGGCCAGACGAGCAGTACTTC | TRBJ2-7 | TRBV5-1 | TRBD2 | NA
CASSPHIAGSTDTQYF | TGTGCCAGCAGCCCCCATATAGCGGGAAGCACAGATACGCAGTATTTT | TRBJ2-3 | TRBV7-9 | TRBD2 | NA
CASSIQRDYEQYF | TGTGCCAGTAGTATCCAGCGGGACTACGAGCAGTACTTC | TRBJ2-7 | TRBV19 | TRBD2 | many
CASRLQGNNEKLFF | TGTGCCAGCAGGCTACAGGGAAATAATGAAAAACTGTTTTTT | TRBJ1-4 | TRBV7-9 | NA | NA
CASSRERNIQYF | TGTGCCAGCAGCCGAGAGAGAAACATTCAGTACTTC | TRBJ2-4 | TRBV5-6 | NA | NA
CASSLSGNSYEQYF | TGTGCCAGCAGTTTATCGGGCAACTCCTACGAGCAGTACTTC | TRBJ2-7 | TRBV27 | NA | NA
CASSQDTQRPTDTQYF | TGCGCCAGCAGCCAAGATACTCAGCGACCCACAGATACGCAGTATTTT | TRBJ2-3 | TRBV4-3 | NA | NA
CASSVETGDETQYF | TGTGCCAGCAGCGTAGAGACAGGGGATGAGACCCAGTACTTC | TRBJ2-5 | TRBV9 | TRBD1 | once
CASSGHTTYNEQFF | TGTGCCAGCAGTGGACACACTACCTACAATGAGCAGTTCTTC | TRBJ2-1 | TRBV2 | NA | NA
CASSPGTVPATHTEAFF | TGTGCCAGCAGCCCGGGGACAGTTCCCGCCACCCACACTGAAGCTTTCTTT | TRBJ1-1 | TRBV7-8 | TRBD1 | NA
CASSEGTGEKRENEQYF | TGTGCCAGCAGTGAAGGGACAGGGGAGAAGCGAGAGAACGAGCAGTACTTC | TRBJ2-7 | TRBV2 | TRBD1 | few
CASSLAIDSYNEQFF | TGCGCCAGCAGCTTGGCAATAGACAGTTACAATGAGCAGTTCTTC | TRBJ2-1 | TRBV5-1 | NA | once
CATSREAAGGYEQYF | TGTGCCACCAGCAGAGAAGCGGCAGGGGGCTACGAGCAGTACTTC | TRBJ2-7 | TRBV15 | TRBD1 | NA
CASSDSRETQYF | TGTGCCAGCTCCGACAGTCGAGAGACCCAGTACTTC | TRBJ2-5 | TRBV18 | NA | NA
CASSPRGGFGNTQYF | TGTGCCAGCAGCCCCCGGGGGGGGTTCGGGAATACGCAGTATTTT | TRBJ2-3 | TRBV7-9 | TRBD2 | NA
CASSAERTSLFYEQYF | TGTGCCAGCAGTGCTGAGAGAACTAGTCTCTTCTACGAGCAGTACTTC | TRBJ2-7 | TRBV28 | NA | NA
CASSPPTSGSIYEQYF | TGTGCCAGCAGCCCCCCCACTAGCGGGAGTATTTACGAGCAGTACTTC | TRBJ2-7 | TRBV7-9 | TRBD2 | once
CASSPIVTSGTNTGELFF | TGTGCCAGCTCACCAATTGTTACTAGCGGGACAAACACCGGGGAGCTGTTTTTT | TRBJ2-2 | TRBV18 | TRBD2 | NA
CASRGTDRVFQPQHF | TGTGCCAGCAGGGGGACGGACAGGGTGTTTCAGCCCCAGCATTTT | TRBJ1-5 | TRBV28 | TRBD1 | NA
CASSKYPEANTEAFF | TGTGCCAGCAGTAAATACCCGGAGGCCAACACTGAAGCTTTCTTT | TRBJ1-1 | TRBV27 | NA | NA
CASSLGPGFPYEQYF | TGTGCCAGCAGCTTAGGGCCGGGGTTTCCCTACGAGCAGTACTTC | TRBJ2-7 | TRBV7-2 | NA | once
CASSYSAGWNTGELFF | TGTGCCAGCAGTTACTCGGCAGGGTGGAACACCGGGGAGCTGTTTTTT | TRBJ2-2 | TRBV6-5 | NA | NA
CASGPGTSPYNEQFF | TGTGCCAGCGGGCCCGGGACTAGCCCCTACAATGAGCAGTTCTTC | TRBJ2-1 | TRBV28 | TRBD2 | once
CASTISGTGETQYF | TGTGCCAGCACCATATCCGGGACAGGGGAGACCCAGTACTTC | TRBJ2-5 | TRBV5-5 | TRBD1 | NA